Sequencing of this T cell receptor beta chain was carried out in a study of T-cell reconstitution after alpha-beta-depleted transplantation in children. Findings of the study overall: Some patients' high day-60 TCRbeta diversity was traced to surviving recipient T cells and thymic progenitors. T cells produced anew were the main source of T-cell counts and diversity one year after transplant. Alpha-beta T cells present about two months after transplant were reported to originate from several hundred expanded graft clones.

Of note for this clonotype: Antigen specificity is unknown.

Unique molecular identifiers featured in how the TCRbeta library was prepared. TCRdb called the PCR reads again in MiXCR, with one record for every CDR3 protein. The profile shows 450,000 to 700,000 distinct CDR3 sequences, roughly a quarter of them singletons. Germline values: CDR1 SGHAT, CDR2 FQNNGV. V lost 1 base, J lost 4 bases, and 17 bases lay in between. The CDR3 has 17 amino acids. The chain joins TRBV11-2 to TRBJ2-1; perhaps TRBD2 as D (5 bases). The origin of this receptor is a boy under two years old with Wiskott-Aldrich syndrome, due to receive a stem cell transplant. The sample here was PBMCs, taken before TCRalphabeta/CD19-depleted stem cell transplant. The CDR3 is CASSLGLMGVVYNEQFF. CDR3 coding DNA: TGTGCCAGCAGCTTAGGACTTATGGGAGTGGTATACAATGAGCAGTTCTTC.